This passage covers 27 T cell receptor beta chains from one sample sequenced in a study of PD-L1 blockade in urothelial cancer. Some clones are missing from TCRdb's copy, which holds only in-frame ones; the method was immunoSEQ multiplex PCR. The data show 50,000 or so clones, 70% to 90% seen once. Time point indicated: peripheral blood 6 weeks after treatment start. The sample was PBMCs, taken around atezolizumab (anti-PD-L1) treatment. Receptors originate from a man in his sixties with urothelial cancer.

V and J are TRBV13 and TRBJ1-2; TRBD1 aligns across 9 bases. The CDR3 is made up of 15 amino acids. CDR1 and CDR2 (germline): PRHDT, FYEKMQ (reference sequence). V was clipped by 6 bases and J by 6 bases; unmatched bases: 11. CDR3 residues: CASSLNRGLGNGYTF. The DNA of the CDR3 is TGTGCCAGCAGTCTTAACAGGGGGCTTGGGAATGGCTACACCTTC.

The chain uses TRBV6-1 and TRBJ2-7; D not resolved. Germline-derived CDR1 and CDR2 are MNHNS and SASEGT. Trimming cost V 0 bases and J 2 bases, with 11 bases left between them. There are 15 residues in the CDR3. CDR3 coding DNA: TGTGCCAGCAGTGAAGCGAGAGGTTCCCCCTACGAGCAGTACTTC. Translated, it gives CASSEARGSPYEQYF.

The chain is built from TRBV5-1 and TRBJ2-7; D is unclear. The CDR3 consists of 15 residues. Trimming removed 4 bases at V and 4 bases at J, with 18 bases between. In germline, CDR1 is SGHRS, CDR2 YFSETQ. The CDR3 nucleotides read TGCGCCAGCAGCGGGCAGCCAGCCACTTCTTACGAGCAGTACTTC. This gives the protein CASSGQPATSYEQYF.

The chain employs TRBV9 and TRBJ2-2, with 8 bases matching TRBD2. With V trimmed by 4 bases and J by 3 bases, 8 bases remained unmatched. This CDR3 is 16 amino acids long. Per germline, CDR1 SGDLS and CDR2 YYNGEE. Here the CDR3 reads CASSPLAGGDTGELFF. CDR3 nucleotide sequence: TGTGCCAGCAGCCCACTGGCGGGGGGAGACACCGGGGAGCTGTTTTTT.

Concerning this clone: A read error may account for a junction end that differs from germline. The CDR3 loop reads CASSLGLAGEQETQYF. The CDR3 nucleotides read TGTGCTAGCAGCCTCGGACTAGCGGGGGAACAAGAGACCCAGTACTTC. The chain uses TRBV7-7 and TRBJ2-5; TRBD2 aligns across 13 bases. CDR3 length: 16 amino acids. The germline gives CDR1 SSHAT, CDR2 FNYEAQ (reference sequence).

This rearrangement joins TRBV9 to TRBJ1-4; no clear D. CDR3 length: 15 residues. Per the germline V gene, CDR1 is SGDLS and CDR2 is YYNGEE. The V end lost 0 bases, the J end lost 4 bases, and 10 bases lay between the germline ends. The CDR3 loop is CASSVAGRSNEKLFF. The DNA for the CDR3 is TGTGCCAGCAGCGTAGCTGGGAGGAGTAATGAAAAACTGTTTTTT.

V and J are TRBV28 and TRBJ1-2; D remains ambiguous. Germline V gene lookup returns CDR1 MDHEN and CDR2 SYDVKM. The CDR3 runs to 13 residues. Trimming removed 6 bases from V and 2 bases from J, with 10 bases in between. The CDR3 DNA sequence: TGTGCCAGCAGCCTAGGAAGAAACTATGGCTACACCTTC. It specifies CASSLGRNYGYTF.

The J gene is TRBJ2-3, the V gene TRBV2, with D possibly being TRBD1 (6 bases). Trimming left V 8 bases short and J 4 bases short, with 10 bases between. The CDR3 consists of 12 residues. Germline CDR1 SNHLY, CDR2 FYNNEI. The CDR3 loop is CASQGQADTQYF. CDR3 in DNA: TGTGCCAGCCAGGGGCAGGCAGATACGCAGTATTTT.

V is TRBV11-2 and J is TRBJ1-1, with a weak D call TRBD1 (5 bases). V shed 5 bases and J shed 8 bases, with 15 bases lying between them. This CDR3 is 13 amino acids long. The germline V gene encodes CDR1 SGHAT and CDR2 FQNNGV. CDR3 region: CASSVTDKGEAFF. CDR3 nucleotide sequence: TGTGCCAGCAGCGTGACAGATAAAGGGGAAGCTTTCTTT.

The chain recombines TRBV9 with TRBJ2-7, with TRBD2 matching 9 bases. In germline, CDR1 is SGDLS, CDR2 YYNGEE. Trimming removed 2 bases from V and 9 bases from J; junction bases left unmatched: 9. The CDR3 covers 14 residues. This CDR3 reads CASSVGTSRRVQYF. CDR3 coding DNA: TGTGCCAGCAGCGTCGGGACTAGCCGCCGAGTGCAGTACTTC.

The CDR3, as DNA: TGTGCCAGCAGCCCCCGACTAGCCACCTACAATGAGCAGTTCTTC. This translates into CASSPRLATYNEQFF. The chain has TRBV11-1 and TRBJ2-1; TRBD2 matches 7 bases. V shed 5 bases and J 2 bases; nucleotides not matched to a gene: 6. Germline-derived CDR1 and CDR2 are SGHAT and FQDESV (reference sequence). The CDR3 length is 15 residues.

The V call is TRBV11-2, the J call TRBJ1-2; D is possibly TRBD1 (6 bases). The CDR3 consists of 14 residues. The germline CDR1 and CDR2 sequences are SGHAT and FQNNGV. Deletions cut 1 base from V and 3 bases from J, with 9 bases between. The CDR3 sequence is CASSLAGQYYGYTF. The CDR3 DNA sequence: TGTGCCAGCAGCTTAGCAGGACAGTACTATGGCTACACCTTC.

The V and J genes are TRBV5-1 and TRBJ2-5, with D possibly matching TRBD2 (7 bases). The CDR3 length is 19 residues. Between the trimmed V and J ends, which lost 0 bases and 5 bases, there was a span of 26 bases. Germline values: CDR1 SGHRS, CDR2 YFSETQ. DNA for the CDR3: TGCGCCAGCAGCTTGGTCCCGGTGGGAGCGGGACAAAGGATGGAGACCCAGTACTTC. Translation gives CASSLVPVGAGQRMETQYF.

Points on this clone: The junction departs from the called germline gene at one end, perhaps through a read error. The chain is built from TRBV7-3 and TRBJ2-5; TRBD1 might be the D (6 bases). CDR1 and CDR2 from the germline V gene are SGHTA and FQGTGA. The CDR3 extends over 14 amino acids. In DNA, the CDR3 is TGTGCCAGCAGCCAGGCAGGGGCCCAAGGGACCCAGTACTTC. Protein: CASSQAGAQGTQYF.

The V call is TRBV18, the J call TRBJ2-7, with D maybe TRBD1 (6 bases). CDR3 length: 14 residues. Per the germline V gene, CDR1 is KGHSH and CDR2 is LQKENI. The V end was cut by 2 bases, the J end by 1 base, with 9 bases between. CDR3 DNA: TGTGCCAGCTCACCATTAAGGGGGTCCTACGAGCAGTACTTC. It encodes CASSPLRGSYEQYF.

This chain connects TRBV5-4 to TRBJ2-2, with D possibly matching TRBD2 (6 bases). This CDR3 has 14 amino acids. In germline, CDR1 is SGHNT, CDR2 YYREEE (reference sequence). Trimming stripped 1 base from V and 5 bases from J, with 9 bases between. The CDR3: CASSLPGVTGELFF. Here the CDR3 DNA reads TGTGCCAGCAGCTTGCCGGGGGTTACCGGGGAGCTGTTTTTT. The full variable domain, its missing parts supplied by reference TRBV5-4 and TRBJ2-2, is ETGVTQSPTHLIKTRGQQVTLRCSSQSGHNTVSWYQQALGQGPQFIFQYYREEENGRGNFPPRFSGLQFPNYSSELNVNALELDDSALYLCASSLPGVTGELFFGEGSRLTVL.

There are a few counts of this clone. The rearrangement links TRBV5-1 to TRBJ2-3, with D possibly being TRBD1 (6 bases). The V end lost 0 bases, the J end lost 6 bases, and 11 bases lay between the germline ends. Per germline, CDR1 SGHRS and CDR2 YFSETQ. CDR3 length: 14 residues. As DNA, the CDR3 is TGCGCCAGCAGCTTGGGACAGGCTCTGGATACGCAGTATTTT. Amino acids: CASSLGQALDTQYF. The full variable domain, with the rest looked up from reference TRBV5-1 and TRBJ2-3, is KAGVTQTPRYLIKTRGQQVTLSCSPISGHRSVSWYQQTPGQGLQFLFEYFSETQRNKGNFPGRFSGRQFSNSRSEMNVSTLELGDSALYLCASSLGQALDTQYFGPGTRLTVL.

The chain joins TRBV2 to TRBJ1-6; TRBD1 agrees at 11 bases. Germline CDR1 reads SNHLY; CDR2 reads FYNNEI. Trimming took 7 bases from V and 10 from J; bases not matched to a gene: 12. This CDR3 is 16 amino acids long. DNA for the CDR3: TGTGCCAGCAAACGGACAGGGGGCCTCACCGGATCACCCCTCCACTTT. Protein product: CASKRTGGLTGSPLHF.

The V and J genes are TRBV10-2 and TRBJ2-3, with D possibly being TRBD2 (6 bases). V dropped 0 bases and J dropped 3 bases, with 13 bases sitting between them. Germline V lookup: CDR1 WSHSY, CDR2 SAAADI. CDR3 length: 16 residues. The CDR3 nucleotides are TGCGCCAGCAGTGAGTCGATGGGGGGAAGAACAGATACGCAGTATTTT. This codes for CASSESMGGRTDTQYF.

The V call is TRBV11-2, the J call TRBJ2-7, with 8 bases identical to TRBD2. The CDR3 is made up of 16 amino acids. Looked up from germline, CDR1 is SGHAT and CDR2 is FQNNGV. Trimming at V came to 0 bases and at J to 0 bases, leaving 4 bases not matched to a gene. CDR3 protein: CASSLDSRGASYEQYF. CDR3 in DNA: TGTGCCAGCAGCTTAGACTCGCGGGGGGCCTCCTACGAGCAGTACTTC.

The chain joins TRBV7-9 to TRBJ1-4; 9 positions match TRBD1. Germline lookup yields CDR1 SEHNR and CDR2 FQNEAQ (reference sequence). The trim removed 5 bases at V and 5 bases at J, leaving 3 bases unmatched. The CDR3 is 14 residues long. DNA of the CDR3: TGTGCCAGCAGCGCGGACAGGGGAAATGAAAAACTGTTTTTT. Its translation: CASSADRGNEKLFF.

The V gene is TRBV30, the J gene TRBJ1-2; D gene ambiguous. Trimming removed 4 bases at V and 3 bases at J, with 12 bases between. The CDR3 length is 13 residues. CDR1 and CDR2 from the germline V gene are GTSNPN and SVGIG (reference sequence). CDR3 sequence reads: CAWIPTEYYGYTF. CDR3 coding DNA: TGTGCCTGGATCCCCACTGAATACTATGGCTACACCTTC.

This chain joins TRBV27 and TRBJ1-2; tentative D call: TRBD1 (6 bases). Germline V gives CDR1 MNHEY, CDR2 SMNVEV (reference sequence). This CDR3 comprises 15 residues. Trimming shortened V by 5 bases and J by 2 bases, and 15 bases separated the two germline ends. In nucleotides, the CDR3 is TGTGCCAGCAGTCCCCAACCCGGACAGAACTATGGCTACACCTTC. This encodes CASSPQPGQNYGYTF.

The V gene is TRBV7-9, the J gene TRBJ2-7; D is ambiguous. With 5 bases removed from V and 3 bases from J, the gap between germline ends came to 11 bases. Germline V gene lookup returns CDR1 SEHNR and CDR2 FQNEAQ (reference sequence). The CDR3 totals 13 residues. CDR3 region: CASSNTNGYEQYF. In nucleotides, the CDR3 is TGTGCCAGCAGCAATACTAATGGCTACGAGCAGTACTTC.

This clone occurred a few times. J is TRBJ2-2 and V is TRBV11-2, with TRBD2 matching over 11 bases. Germline CDR1 reads SGHAT; CDR2 reads FQNNGV. The V gene end was trimmed by 5 bases and the J gene end by 5 bases; junction bases not matched to a gene: 4. The CDR3 has 15 amino acids. The CDR3 DNA reads TGTGCCAGCAGCCCGACTAGCGGGGCTACCGGGGAGCTGTTTTTT. This sequence encodes CASSPTSGATGELFF.

The CDR3 DNA is TGTGCCAGCAGTTCGGGGACCCAGTACTTC. It is translated as CASSSGTQYF. The V gene is TRBV28, the J gene TRBJ2-5; D gene uncertain. Trimming took off 4 bases at V and 7 bases at J, with 4 bases between the two ends. CDR1 is MDHEN and CDR2 is SYDVKM in the germline V gene. This CDR3 has 10 residues.

The V gene is TRBV4-1, the J gene TRBJ1-3, with TRBD1 identical over 7 bases. V gave up 1 base and J gave up 3 bases; unmatched junction bases: 3. This CDR3 spans 15 amino acids. Per the germline V gene, CDR1 is MGHRA and CDR2 is YSYEKL. The CDR3 DNA reads TGCGCCAGCAGCCAAGCAGGGGGACTTGGAAACACCATATATTTT. Its protein product is CASSQAGGLGNTIYF.